The clone carrying this T cell receptor beta chain was seen a few times. Germline-derived CDR1 and CDR2 are MNHEY and SMNVEV (reference sequence). The CDR3 is 17 residues long. With V trimmed by 0 bases and J by 3 bases, 8 bases remained unmatched. This sample was included in a study of blood T cell repertoires in COVID-19. Sequencing used immunoSEQ multiplex PCR; TCRdb keeps in-frame clones, though not all of them. The sample consists of about 87,000 clones, more than 75% of them appearing once. This clonotype originated in a man aged 35 to 55 with acute or convalescent COVID-19. This chain links TRBV27 with TRBJ2-7; 10 bases agree with TRBD2. Sequencing used peripheral blood. The CDR3, as DNA: TGTGCCAGCAGTTTATCCCCGGCGCTAGCGGGAGTCTACGAGCAGTACTTC. Its protein product is CASSLSPALAGVYEQYF.